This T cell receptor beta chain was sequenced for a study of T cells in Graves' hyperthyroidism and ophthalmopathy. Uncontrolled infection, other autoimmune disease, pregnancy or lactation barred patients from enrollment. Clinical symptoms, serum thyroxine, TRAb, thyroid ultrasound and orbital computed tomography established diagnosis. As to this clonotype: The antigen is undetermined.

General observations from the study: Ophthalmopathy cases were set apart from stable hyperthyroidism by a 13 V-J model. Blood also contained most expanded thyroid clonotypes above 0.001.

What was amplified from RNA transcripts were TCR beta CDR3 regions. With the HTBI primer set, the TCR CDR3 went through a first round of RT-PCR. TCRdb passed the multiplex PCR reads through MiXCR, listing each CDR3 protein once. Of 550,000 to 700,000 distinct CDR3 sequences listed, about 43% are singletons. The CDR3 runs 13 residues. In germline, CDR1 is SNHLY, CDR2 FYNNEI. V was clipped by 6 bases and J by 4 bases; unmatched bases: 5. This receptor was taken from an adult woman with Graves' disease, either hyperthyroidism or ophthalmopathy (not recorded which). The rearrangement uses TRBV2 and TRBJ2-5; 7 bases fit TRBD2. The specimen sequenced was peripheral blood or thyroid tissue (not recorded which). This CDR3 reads CASRPLAGETQYF. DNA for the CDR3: TGTGCCAGCAGACCCTTAGCGGGAGAGACCCAGTACTTC.